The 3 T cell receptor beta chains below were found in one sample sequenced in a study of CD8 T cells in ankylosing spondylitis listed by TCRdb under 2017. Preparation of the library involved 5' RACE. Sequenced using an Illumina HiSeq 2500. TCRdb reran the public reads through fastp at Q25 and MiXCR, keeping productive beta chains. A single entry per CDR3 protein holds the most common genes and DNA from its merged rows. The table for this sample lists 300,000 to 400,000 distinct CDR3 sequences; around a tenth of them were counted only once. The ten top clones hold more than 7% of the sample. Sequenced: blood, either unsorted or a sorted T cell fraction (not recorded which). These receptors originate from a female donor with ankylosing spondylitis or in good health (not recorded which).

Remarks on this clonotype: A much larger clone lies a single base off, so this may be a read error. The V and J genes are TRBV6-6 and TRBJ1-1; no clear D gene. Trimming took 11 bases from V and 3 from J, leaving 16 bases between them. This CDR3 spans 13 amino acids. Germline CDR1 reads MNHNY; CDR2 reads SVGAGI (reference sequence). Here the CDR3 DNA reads TGTGCCTGCGTACGGAAAGGACACACTGAAGCTTTCTTT. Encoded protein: CACVRKGHTEAFF.

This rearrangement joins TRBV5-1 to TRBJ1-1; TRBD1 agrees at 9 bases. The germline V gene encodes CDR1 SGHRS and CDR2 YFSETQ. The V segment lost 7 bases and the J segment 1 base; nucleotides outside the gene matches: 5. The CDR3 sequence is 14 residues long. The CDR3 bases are TGCGCCAGCCGACGGGACAGGGAGAACACTGAAGCTTTCTTT. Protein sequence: CASRRDRENTEAFF.

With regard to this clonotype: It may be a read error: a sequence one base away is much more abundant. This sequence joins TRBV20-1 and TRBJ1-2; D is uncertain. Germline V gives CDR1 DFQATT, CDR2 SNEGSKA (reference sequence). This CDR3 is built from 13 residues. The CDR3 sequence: CSARGTSIYGYAF. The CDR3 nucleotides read TGCAGTGCTAGAGGGACCTCAATCTATGGCTACGCCTTC.